This T cell receptor (beta chain) was identified in a study of cytomegalovirus exposure and HLA in healthy donors. Study-level background: Approximately 85 million unique TCRs from HLA-typed donors were held in an early data release. The study's findings and limits: Reports credit the classifier with highly specific, highly sensitive diagnosis of cytomegalovirus status. Researchers had no immune exposure information except CMV serostatus available.

As for this clone: Its target is unknown.

Trimming cost V 6 bases and J 2 bases; bases outside gene matches: 3. This CDR3 region has 12 residues. CDR1 and CDR2 (germline): SQVTM, ANQGSEA. PCR employed 60 Vbeta and 13 Jbeta primers. Authors' methods: A follow-up analysis tallied around 76 million unique TCR beta chains, 8.5 million to 14 million shared. The assay was immunoSEQ multiplex PCR, and TCRdb's table has in-frame clones only and misses some. That table is the source of V, J and clone size, and D and trimming were worked out from the DNA. Of 180,000 or so clones in the sample, 70% to 90% were seen once. The source of this sequence is a man aged 18 to 30 in good health and CMV-seropositive. Material for sequencing was PBMCs. The chain recombines TRBV29-1 with TRBJ2-5, with 7 bases matching TRBD1. CDR3 sequence reads: CSVGQAQETQYF. The CDR3 region has the DNA TGCAGCGTCGGACAGGCGCAAGAGACCCAGTACTTC.